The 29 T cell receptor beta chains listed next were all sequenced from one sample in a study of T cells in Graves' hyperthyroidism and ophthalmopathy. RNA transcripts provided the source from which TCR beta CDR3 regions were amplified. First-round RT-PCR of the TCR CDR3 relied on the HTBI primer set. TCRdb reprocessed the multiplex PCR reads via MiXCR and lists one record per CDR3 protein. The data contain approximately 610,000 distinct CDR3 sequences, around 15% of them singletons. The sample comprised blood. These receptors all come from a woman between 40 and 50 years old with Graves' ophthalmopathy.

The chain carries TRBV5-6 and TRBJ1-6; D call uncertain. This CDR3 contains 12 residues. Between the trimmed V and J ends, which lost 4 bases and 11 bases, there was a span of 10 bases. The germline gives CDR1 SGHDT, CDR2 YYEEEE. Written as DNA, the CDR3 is TGTGCCAGCAGCCTCGGGATAGCACCCCTCCACTTT. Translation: CASSLGIAPLHF.

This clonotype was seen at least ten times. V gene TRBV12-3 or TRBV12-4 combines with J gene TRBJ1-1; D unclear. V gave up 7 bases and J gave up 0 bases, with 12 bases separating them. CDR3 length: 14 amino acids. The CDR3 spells CASISYSLNTEAFF. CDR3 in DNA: TGTGCCAGCATATCTTACAGCCTGAACACTGAAGCTTTCTTT.

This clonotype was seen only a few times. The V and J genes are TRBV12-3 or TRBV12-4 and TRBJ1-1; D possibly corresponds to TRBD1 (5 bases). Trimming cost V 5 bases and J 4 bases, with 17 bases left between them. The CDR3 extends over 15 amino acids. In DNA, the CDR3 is TGTGCCAGCAGTCTCCCGGGACCTCGGAGCACTGAAGCTTTCTTT. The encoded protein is CASSLPGPRSTEAFF.

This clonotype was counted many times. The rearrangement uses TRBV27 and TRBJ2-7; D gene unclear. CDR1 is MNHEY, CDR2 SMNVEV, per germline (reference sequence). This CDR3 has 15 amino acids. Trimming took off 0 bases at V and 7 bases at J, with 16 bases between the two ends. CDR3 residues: CASSLSMGSPREQYF. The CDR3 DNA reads TGTGCCAGCAGTTTATCGATGGGTTCTCCGCGGGAGCAGTACTTC.

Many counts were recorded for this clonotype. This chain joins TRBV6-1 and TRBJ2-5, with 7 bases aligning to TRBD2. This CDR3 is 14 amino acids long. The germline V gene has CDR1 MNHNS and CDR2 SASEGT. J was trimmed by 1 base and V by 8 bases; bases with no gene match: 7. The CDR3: CASGIAGLQETQYF. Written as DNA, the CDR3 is TGTGCCAGCGGGATAGCGGGTCTCCAAGAGACCCAGTACTTC.

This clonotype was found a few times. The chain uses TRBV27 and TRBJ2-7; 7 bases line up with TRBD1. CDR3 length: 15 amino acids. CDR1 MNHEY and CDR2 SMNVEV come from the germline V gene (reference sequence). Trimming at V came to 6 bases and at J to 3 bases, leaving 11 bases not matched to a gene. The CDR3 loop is CASSFSGAGGYEQYF. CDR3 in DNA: TGTGCCAGCAGCTTCTCGGGCGCAGGGGGCTACGAGCAGTACTTC.

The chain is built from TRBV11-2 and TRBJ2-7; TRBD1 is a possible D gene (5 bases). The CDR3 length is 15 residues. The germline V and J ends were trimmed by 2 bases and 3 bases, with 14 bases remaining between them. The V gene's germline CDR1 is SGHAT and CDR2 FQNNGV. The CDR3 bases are TGTGCCAGCAGCTTATATCTAGTCAGGGACTACGAGCAGTACTTC. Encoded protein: CASSLYLVRDYEQYF. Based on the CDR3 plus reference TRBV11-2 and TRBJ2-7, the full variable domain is EAGVAQSPRYKIIEKRQSVAFWCNPISGHATLYWYQQILGQGPKLLIQFQNNGVVDDSQLPKDRFSAERLKGVDSTLKIQPAKLEDSAVYLCASSLYLVRDYEQYFGPGTRLTVT.

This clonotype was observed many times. CDR3 bases: TGCAGTGCTAGAGATGGACAGGGTAACGGGGAGCTGTTTTTT. It is translated as CSARDGQGNGELFF. The V and J genes are TRBV20-1 and TRBJ2-2, with TRBD1 identical over 8 bases. The germline V gene has CDR1 DFQATT and CDR2 SNEGSKA (reference sequence). V shed 0 bases, J shed 7 bases, and the junction held 4 bases outside the gene matches. The length of the CDR3 is 14 residues.

The CDR3 DNA reads as TGTGCCAGCAGCCAGCCACCTCACACTGAAGCTTTCTTT. Its protein product is CASSQPPHTEAFF. The genes are TRBV3-1 and TRBJ1-1; the D is unclear. In germline, CDR1 is LGHDT, CDR2 YNNKEL (reference sequence). V was trimmed by 3 bases and J by 3 bases, leaving 8 bases between them. The CDR3 has 13 residues.

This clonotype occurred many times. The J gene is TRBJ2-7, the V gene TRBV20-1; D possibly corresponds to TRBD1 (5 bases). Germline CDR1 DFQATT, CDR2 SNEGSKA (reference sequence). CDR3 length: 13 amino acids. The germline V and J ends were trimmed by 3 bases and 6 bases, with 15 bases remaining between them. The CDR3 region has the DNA TGCAGTGCTAGGACAGCCACCTTTGGCGAGCAGTACTTC. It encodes CSARTATFGEQYF.

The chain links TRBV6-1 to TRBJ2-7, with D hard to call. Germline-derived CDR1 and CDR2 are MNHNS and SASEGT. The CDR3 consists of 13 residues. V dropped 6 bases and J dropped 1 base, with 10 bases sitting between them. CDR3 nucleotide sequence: TGTGCCAGCAGCCCCGACCCTTCCTACGAGCAGTACTTC. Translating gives CASSPDPSYEQYF.

CDR3: CASSQESSGANTGELFF. The CDR3 nucleotides read TGTGCCAGCAGCCAAGAGTCGTCGGGAGCGAACACCGGGGAGCTGTTTTTT. This chain uses TRBV4-2 with TRBJ2-2, with D perhaps TRBD2 (6 bases). Trimming removed 0 bases at V and 0 bases at J, with 11 bases between. The CDR3 contains 17 residues. From germline, CDR1 is LGHNA and CDR2 YNFKEQ.

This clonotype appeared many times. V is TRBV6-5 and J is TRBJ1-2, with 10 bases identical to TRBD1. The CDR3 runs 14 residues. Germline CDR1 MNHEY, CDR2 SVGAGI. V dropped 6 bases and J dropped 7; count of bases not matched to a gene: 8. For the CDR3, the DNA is TGTGCCAGCAGCCACGCCGGGACAGGGGTTGGCTACACCTTC. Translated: CASSHAGTGVGYTF.

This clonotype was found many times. DNA for the CDR3: TGTGCCAGCAGCTTAGTTTGGGACAACACCTACGAGCAGTACTTC. This encodes CASSLVWDNTYEQYF. The V call is TRBV7-2, the J call TRBJ2-7; TRBD1 might be the D (6 bases). Trimming left V 1 base short and J 2 bases short, with 12 bases between. CDR3 size: 15 residues. CDR1 and CDR2 (germline): SGHTA, FQGNSA.

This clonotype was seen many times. The CDR3 bases are TGCAGCGTTGCAATTGGTCCGTCCTACGAGCAGTACTTC. This encodes CSVAIGPSYEQYF. J is TRBJ2-7 and V is TRBV29-1; D unresolved. In germline, CDR1 is SQVTM, CDR2 ANQGSEA. Trimming removed 4 bases at V and 1 base at J, with 11 bases between. The CDR3 is 13 residues long.

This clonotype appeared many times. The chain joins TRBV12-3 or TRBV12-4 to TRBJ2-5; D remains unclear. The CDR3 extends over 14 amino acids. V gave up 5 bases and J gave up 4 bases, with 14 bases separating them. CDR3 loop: CASSPDTALETQYF. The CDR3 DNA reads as TGTGCCAGCAGTCCCGATACAGCGTTAGAGACCCAGTACTTC.

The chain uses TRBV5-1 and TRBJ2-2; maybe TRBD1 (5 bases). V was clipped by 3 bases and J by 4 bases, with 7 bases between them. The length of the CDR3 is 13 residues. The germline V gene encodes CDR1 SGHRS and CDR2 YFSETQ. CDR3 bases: TGCGCCAGCAGCTCAGGGCCCACCGGGGAGCTGTTTTTT. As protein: CASSSGPTGELFF.

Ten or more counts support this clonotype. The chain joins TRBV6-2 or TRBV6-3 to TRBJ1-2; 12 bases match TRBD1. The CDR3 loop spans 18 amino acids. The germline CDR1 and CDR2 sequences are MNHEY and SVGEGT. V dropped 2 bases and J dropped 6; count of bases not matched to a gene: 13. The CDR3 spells CASSYGWGTGGVSDGYTF. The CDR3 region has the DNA TGTGCCAGCAGTTACGGGTGGGGGACAGGGGGCGTAAGTGATGGCTACACCTTC.

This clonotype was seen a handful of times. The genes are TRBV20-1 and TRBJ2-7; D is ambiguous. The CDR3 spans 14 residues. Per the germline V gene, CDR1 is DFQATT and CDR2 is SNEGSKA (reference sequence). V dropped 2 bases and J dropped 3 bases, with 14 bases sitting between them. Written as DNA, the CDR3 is TGCAGTGCTAGAAGGCAGGATAACGTCTACGAGCAGTACTTC. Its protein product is CSARRQDNVYEQYF.

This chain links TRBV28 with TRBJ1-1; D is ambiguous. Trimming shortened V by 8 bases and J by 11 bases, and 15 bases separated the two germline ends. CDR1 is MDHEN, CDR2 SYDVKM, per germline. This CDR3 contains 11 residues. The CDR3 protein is CASGAGFGAFF. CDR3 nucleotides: TGTGCCAGCGGTGCTGGTTTTGGGGCTTTCTTT.

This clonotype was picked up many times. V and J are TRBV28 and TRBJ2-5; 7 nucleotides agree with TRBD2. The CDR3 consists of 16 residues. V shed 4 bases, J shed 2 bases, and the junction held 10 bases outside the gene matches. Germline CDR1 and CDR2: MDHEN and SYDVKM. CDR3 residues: CASSSVSGTTQETQYF. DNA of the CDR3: TGTGCCAGCAGTTCGGTATCCGGGACTACTCAAGAGACCCAGTACTTC.

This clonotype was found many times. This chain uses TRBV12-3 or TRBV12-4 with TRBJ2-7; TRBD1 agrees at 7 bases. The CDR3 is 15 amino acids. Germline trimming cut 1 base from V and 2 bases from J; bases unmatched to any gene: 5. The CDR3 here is CASSLGGTATYEQYF. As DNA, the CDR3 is TGTGCCAGCAGTTTAGGGGGGACAGCGACCTACGAGCAGTACTTC.

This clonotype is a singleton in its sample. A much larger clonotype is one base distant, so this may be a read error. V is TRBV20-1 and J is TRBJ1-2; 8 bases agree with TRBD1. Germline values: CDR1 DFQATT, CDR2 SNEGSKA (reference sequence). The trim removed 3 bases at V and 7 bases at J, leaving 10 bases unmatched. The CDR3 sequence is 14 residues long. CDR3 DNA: TGCAGTGCTAGTCGCCTACAGGGGGTAGGTGGCTACACCTTC. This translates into CSASRLQGVGGYTF.

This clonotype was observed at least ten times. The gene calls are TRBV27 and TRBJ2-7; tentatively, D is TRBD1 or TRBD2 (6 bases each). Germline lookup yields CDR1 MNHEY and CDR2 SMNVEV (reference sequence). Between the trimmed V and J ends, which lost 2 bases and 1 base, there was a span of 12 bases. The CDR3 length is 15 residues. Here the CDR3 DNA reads TGTGCCAGCAGTTTACGGGGGACACCTTCCTACGAGCAGTACTTC. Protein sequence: CASSLRGTPSYEQYF.

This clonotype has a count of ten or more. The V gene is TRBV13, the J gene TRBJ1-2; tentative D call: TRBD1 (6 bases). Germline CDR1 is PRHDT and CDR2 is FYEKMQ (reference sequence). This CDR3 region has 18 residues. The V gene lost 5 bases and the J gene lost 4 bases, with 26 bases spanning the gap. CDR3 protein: CASSPIGPTLQGLYGYTF. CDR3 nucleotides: TGTGCCAGCAGCCCTATAGGACCTACCTTGCAGGGGCTCTATGGCTACACCTTC.

The CDR3: CASSVIGGGGANVLTF. The CDR3 bases are TGTGCCAGCAGCGTTATAGGGGGCGGTGGGGCCAACGTCCTGACTTTC. The chain employs TRBV9 and TRBJ2-6; 7 bases map to TRBD1. The CDR3 has 16 residues. Germline V gene sequence: CDR1 SGDLS, CDR2 YYNGEE. The J segment lost 3 bases and the V segment lost 2 bases, leaving 5 bases of the junction unmatched. The complete variable domain, with remaining parts taken from reference TRBV9 and TRBJ2-6, reads DSGVTQTPKHLITATGQRVTLRCSPRSGDLSVYWYQQSLDQGLQFLIQYYNGEERAKGNILERFSAQQFPDLHSELNLSSLELGDSALYFCASSVIGGGGANVLTFGAGSRLTVL.

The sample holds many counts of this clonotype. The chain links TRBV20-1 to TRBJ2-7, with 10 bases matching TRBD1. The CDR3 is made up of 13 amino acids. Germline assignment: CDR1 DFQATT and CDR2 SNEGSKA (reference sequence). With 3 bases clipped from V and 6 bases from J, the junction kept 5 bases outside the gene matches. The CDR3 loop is CSARDRGGPEQYF. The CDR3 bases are TGCAGTGCTAGGGACAGGGGGGGGCCCGAGCAGTACTTC.

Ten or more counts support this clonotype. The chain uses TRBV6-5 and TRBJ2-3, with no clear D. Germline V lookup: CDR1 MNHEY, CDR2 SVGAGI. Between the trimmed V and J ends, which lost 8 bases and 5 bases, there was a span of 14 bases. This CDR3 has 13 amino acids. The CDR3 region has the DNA TGTGCCAGCCTTTGGACCCTTGGAGATACGCAGTATTTT. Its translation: CASLWTLGDTQYF.

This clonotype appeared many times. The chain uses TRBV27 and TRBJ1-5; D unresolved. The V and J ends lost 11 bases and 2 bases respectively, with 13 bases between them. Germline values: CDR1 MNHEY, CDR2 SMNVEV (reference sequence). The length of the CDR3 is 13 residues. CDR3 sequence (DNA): TGTGCCTCGGGGAAAACCGGCAATCAGCCCCAGCATTTT. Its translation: CASGKTGNQPQHF.